A selection of T cell receptor beta chains follows, all from one sample in a study of T cell responses to AZD1222 COVID-19 vaccine. Profiling relied on immunoSEQ multiplex PCR, and the TCRdb table lists in-frame clones only, not all of them. The sample shows about 140,000 clones, more than 70% of them seen only once. The source material was peripheral blood, sampled 28 days after the second AZD1222 dose. Source of these receptors: an adult who received the AZD1222 COVID-19 vaccine. Each CDR3 is given with its conserved first and last residue. A D gene is named only where the DNA matches it firmly. Clone size is given for some rows only: seen once, a few or many times, or a class if the clone is expanded.

d_call: TRBD1; clone_size: -; v_call: TRBV6-6; j_call: TRBJ1-1; cdr3_nt: TGTGCCACCGGGACAGGGGGCGGCGGTCGCGCTGAAGCTTTCTTT; cdr3_aa: CATGTGGGGRAEAFF
d_call: -; clone_size: few; v_call: TRBV28; j_call: TRBJ1-5; cdr3_nt: TGTGCCAGCGGCCTACGTTTGACGGGGATTCAGCCCCAGCATTTT; cdr3_aa: CASGLRLTGIQPQHF
d_call: TRBD2; clone_size: -; v_call: TRBV23-1; j_call: TRBJ2-1; cdr3_nt: TGCGCCAGCAGTCAAACCCAAGTAGCGGGGGGGCTAAGCAATGAGCAGTTCTTC; cdr3_aa: CASSQTQVAGGLSNEQFF
d_call: TRBD1; clone_size: -; v_call: TRBV28; j_call: TRBJ1-2; cdr3_nt: TGTGCCAGCCGACCCTGGACAGGGGGGATCTATGGCTACACCTTC; cdr3_aa: CASRPWTGGIYGYTF
d_call: TRBD1; clone_size: -; v_call: TRBV6-2/TRBV6-3; j_call: TRBJ1-4; cdr3_nt: TGTGCCAGCAGTGACCCGGGACAGAGTAATGAAAAACTGTTTTTT; cdr3_aa: CASSDPGQSNEKLFF
d_call: TRBD2; clone_size: -; v_call: TRBV28; j_call: TRBJ2-2; cdr3_nt: TGTGCCAGCAGTTTGTTTAGCGGGAGGAACACCGGGGAGCTGTTTTTT; cdr3_aa: CASSLFSGRNTGELFF
d_call: -; clone_size: -; v_call: TRBV6-5; j_call: TRBJ2-7; cdr3_nt: TGTGCCAGCAGCGTCGGGGGTTACGAGCAGTACTTC; cdr3_aa: CASSVGGYEQYF
d_call: -; clone_size: once; v_call: TRBV11-2; j_call: TRBJ2-7; cdr3_nt: TGTGCCAGCAGCTCCCGGGAAGAAGGGGACGAGCAGTACTTC; cdr3_aa: CASSSREEGDEQYF
d_call: -; clone_size: -; v_call: TRBV6-6; j_call: TRBJ1-5; cdr3_nt: TGTGCCAGCAGTCACACGGGGAATCAGCCCCAGCATTTT; cdr3_aa: CASSHTGNQPQHF
d_call: -; clone_size: once; v_call: TRBV4-1; j_call: TRBJ2-1; cdr3_nt: TGCGCCAGCAGCCAAGGCAGTGTATGGGTCTTC; cdr3_aa: CASSQGSVWVF
d_call: -; clone_size: -; v_call: TRBV19; j_call: TRBJ1-4; cdr3_nt: TGTGCCAGTAGTACAGGGGCAACTAATGAAAAACTGTTTTTT; cdr3_aa: CASSTGATNEKLFF
d_call: -; clone_size: once; v_call: TRBV6-5; j_call: TRBJ1-1; cdr3_nt: TGTGCCAGCCTCGGATTCAGGGCCACTGAAGCTTTCTTT; cdr3_aa: CASLGFRATEAFF
d_call: -; clone_size: -; v_call: TRBV9; j_call: TRBJ1-2; cdr3_nt: TGTGCCAGCAGCGCTTTCCTGAGGGATGGCTACACCTTC; cdr3_aa: CASSAFLRDGYTF
d_call: -; clone_size: -; v_call: TRBV30; j_call: TRBJ2-3; cdr3_nt: TGTGCCTGGAGGGGTGACACAGATACGCAGTATTTT; cdr3_aa: CAWRGDTDTQYF
d_call: TRBD1; clone_size: -; v_call: TRBV18; j_call: TRBJ2-1; cdr3_nt: TGTGCCAGCTCACCACCGCCGGGGACAGGTCTTATAGGTGAGCAGTTCTTC; cdr3_aa: CASSPPPGTGLIGEQFF
d_call: -; clone_size: -; v_call: TRBV4-1; j_call: TRBJ1-6; cdr3_nt: TGCGCCAGCAGCCAAGTCGCCGGACCTAATTCACCCCTCCACTTT; cdr3_aa: CASSQVAGPNSPLHF
d_call: -; clone_size: -; v_call: TRBV7-3; j_call: TRBJ2-6; cdr3_nt: TGTGCCAGCAGCTTAACTGAACAGGTGGCTGGGGCCAACGTCCTGACTTTC; cdr3_aa: CASSLTEQVAGANVLTF
d_call: TRBD2; clone_size: -; v_call: TRBV7-2; j_call: TRBJ2-3; cdr3_nt: TGTGCCAGCAGCTTAGCCCCGACTAGCGGGGGGGCCGCTACGCAGTATTTT; cdr3_aa: CASSLAPTSGGAATQYF
d_call: -; clone_size: -; v_call: TRBV25-1; j_call: TRBJ1-2; cdr3_nt: TGTGCCAGCAGTGATTTAGAGAACTATGGCTACACCTTC; cdr3_aa: CASSDLENYGYTF
d_call: -; clone_size: -; v_call: TRBV5-1; j_call: TRBJ1-2; cdr3_nt: TGCGCCAGCAGCAGGGACCGGGGGGCAAACTATGGCTACACCTTC; cdr3_aa: CASSRDRGANYGYTF
d_call: -; clone_size: -; v_call: TRBV28; j_call: TRBJ1-2; cdr3_nt: TGTGCCAGCAGACGCACAGGGCATTACACCTTC; cdr3_aa: CASRRTGHYTF
d_call: -; clone_size: -; v_call: TRBV7-3; j_call: TRBJ2-1; cdr3_nt: TGTGCCAGCAGCCATCAAGACAATGAGCAGTTCTTC; cdr3_aa: CASSHQDNEQFF
d_call: -; clone_size: -; v_call: TRBV3-1/TRBV3-2; j_call: TRBJ2-7; cdr3_nt: TGTGCCAGCAGCCAAGTTGGGGTCTACGAGCAGTACTTC; cdr3_aa: CASSQVGVYEQYF
d_call: -; clone_size: -; v_call: TRBV30; j_call: TRBJ1-1; cdr3_nt: TGTGCCTGGATACGCAGTGGCCACACTGAAGCTTTCTTT; cdr3_aa: CAWIRSGHTEAFF
d_call: -; clone_size: -; v_call: TRBV7-2; j_call: TRBJ1-2; cdr3_nt: TGTGCCAGCAGCTTAGGTGGCACCTCTGGGGGCTACACCTTC; cdr3_aa: CASSLGGTSGGYTF
d_call: TRBD1; clone_size: -; v_call: TRBV6-5; j_call: TRBJ1-1; cdr3_nt: TGTGCCAGCAGTTACAAGGACAGGGGCGGTACTGAAGCTTTCTTT; cdr3_aa: CASSYKDRGGTEAFF
d_call: TRBD1; clone_size: -; v_call: TRBV28; j_call: TRBJ1-1; cdr3_nt: TGTGCCTGCCAGGGGGGCAGGGCTGAAGCTTTCTTT; cdr3_aa: CACQGGRAEAFF
d_call: TRBD2; clone_size: few; v_call: TRBV5-4; j_call: TRBJ2-1; cdr3_nt: TGTGCCAGCAGCTTCGGGGCTAGCGGGGGCAATGAGCAGTTCTTC; cdr3_aa: CASSFGASGGNEQFF